The present T cell receptor (beta chain) was sequenced within a study of blood T cell repertoires in COVID-19. Sequenced by immunoSEQ multiplex PCR; TCRdb stores in-frame clones only, minus some. Of roughly 120,000 clones listed, roughly 82% are singletons. This clone was detected only once. The sample was peripheral blood. The receptor's source is a human donor in a cohort sampled during active COVID-19.

CDR3: CASSFLDRVEETQYF. The CDR3 bases are TGCGCCAGCAGCTTTCTAGACAGGGTCGAAGAGACCCAGTACTTC. The chain couples TRBV5-1 to TRBJ2-5; 7 nucleotides match TRBD1. Unmatched junction bases numbered 7, after V lost 2 bases and J lost 3 bases. Germline V gives CDR1 SGHRS, CDR2 YFSETQ. CDR3 length: 15 residues.